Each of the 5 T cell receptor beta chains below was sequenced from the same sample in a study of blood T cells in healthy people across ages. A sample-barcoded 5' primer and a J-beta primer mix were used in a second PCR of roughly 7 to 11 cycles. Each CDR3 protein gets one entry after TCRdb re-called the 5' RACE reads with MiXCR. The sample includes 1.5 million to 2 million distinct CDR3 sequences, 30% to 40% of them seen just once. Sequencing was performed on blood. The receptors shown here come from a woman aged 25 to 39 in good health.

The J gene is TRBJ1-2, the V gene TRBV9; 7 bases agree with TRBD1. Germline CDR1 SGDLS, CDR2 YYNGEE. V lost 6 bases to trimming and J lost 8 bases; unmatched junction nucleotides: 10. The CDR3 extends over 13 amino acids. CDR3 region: CASTGQTGHGYTF. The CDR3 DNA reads TGTGCCAGCACAGGACAGACAGGGCACGGCTACACCTTC. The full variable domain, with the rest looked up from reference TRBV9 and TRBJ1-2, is DSGVTQTPKHLITATGQRVTLRCSPRSGDLSVYWYQQSLDQGLQFLIQYYNGEERAKGNILERFSAQQFPDLHSELNLSSLELGDSALYFCASTGQTGHGYTFGSGTRLTVV.

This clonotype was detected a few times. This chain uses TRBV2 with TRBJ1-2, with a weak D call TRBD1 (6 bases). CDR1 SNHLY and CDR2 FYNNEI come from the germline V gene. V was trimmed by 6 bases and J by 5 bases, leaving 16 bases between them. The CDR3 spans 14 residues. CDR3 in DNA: TGTGCCAGCAGGGAAATAGACAGGTTTTATGGCTACACCTTC. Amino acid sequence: CASREIDRFYGYTF.

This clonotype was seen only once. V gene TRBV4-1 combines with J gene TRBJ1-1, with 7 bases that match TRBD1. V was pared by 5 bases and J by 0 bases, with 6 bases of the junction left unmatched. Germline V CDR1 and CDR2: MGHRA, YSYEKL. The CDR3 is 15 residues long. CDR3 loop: CASSTPGTVNTEAFF. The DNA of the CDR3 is TGCGCCAGCAGCACACCAGGGACAGTGAACACTGAAGCTTTCTTT.

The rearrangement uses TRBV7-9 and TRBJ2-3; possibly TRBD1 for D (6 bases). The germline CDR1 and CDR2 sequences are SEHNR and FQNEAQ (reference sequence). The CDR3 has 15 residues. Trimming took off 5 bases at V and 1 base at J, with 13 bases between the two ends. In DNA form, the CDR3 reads TGTGCCAGCAGCGAGGGGGACATGGGCACAGATACGCAGTATTTT. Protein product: CASSEGDMGTDTQYF.

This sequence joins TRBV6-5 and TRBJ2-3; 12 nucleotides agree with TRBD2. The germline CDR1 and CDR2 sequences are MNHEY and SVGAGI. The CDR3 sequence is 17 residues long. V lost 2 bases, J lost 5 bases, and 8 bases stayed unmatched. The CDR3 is CASSYVLAGGLIDTQYF. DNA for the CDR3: TGTGCCAGCAGTTACGTCCTAGCGGGGGGGCTGATAGATACGCAGTATTTT.